The clone carrying this T cell receptor (beta chain) rates as medium-sized. No antigen is known for it. The ends lost 4 bases at V and 7 bases at J; junction bases unmatched: 22. Germline CDR1 is SEHNR and CDR2 is FQNEAQ (reference sequence). CDR3 size: 19 residues. Coculturing at 37°C lasted over five days for the mixed lymphocyte reaction cells. This sample was included in a study of siplizumab effects on memory and regulatory T cells. General observations from the study: Significant reduction of alloreactive sequences traceable to unstimulated CD4+ memory cells was observed with siplizumab.

This table comes from immunoSEQ multiplex PCR, and its TCRdb copy is limited to in-frame clones, with some not included. The sample has over 10,000 clones; around 40% are singletons. The sample consisted of CFSE-low (dividing) CD8+ T cells sorted from an allogeneic mixed lymphocyte reaction. The sequence was obtained from a human donor in good health; the cells came from an allogeneic mixed lymphocyte reaction. The chain uses TRBV7-9 and TRBJ2-1; TRBD2 agrees at 7 bases. CDR3 nucleotide sequence: TGTGCCAGCAGCTCCCCCCGGGGAGCCCGGGGGGTGGGGTGGAATGAGCAGTTCTTC. Protein: CASSSPRGARGVGWNEQFF.